These 15 T cell receptor beta chains share one sample of origin, sequenced in a study of shared clonotypes between healthy human individuals. Naive CD8 cells comprised CD45RO-negative, CCR7-positively selected cells, excluding terminally differentiated effector memory CD45RA+ cells. Clones were sequenced by immunoSEQ multiplex PCR, and TCRdb holds only the in-frame ones, with some missing. This sample yields millions of clones, of which about 95% are seen a single time; 0.85% to 1.3% belongs to the top ten. What was sequenced was naive CD8+ T cells sorted from blood. The receptor set was obtained from a man between 18 and 29 years old in good health.

The chain combines TRBV4-3 with TRBJ1-3; the D gene is possibly TRBD1 (6 bases). Per the germline V gene, CDR1 is LGHNA and CDR2 is YSLEER. V lost 4 bases to trimming and J lost 7 bases, with 17 bases between them. The CDR3 length is 15 residues. CDR3 bases: TGCGCCAGCAGCCCTACGGGGCAGGGGCTCAACACCATATATTTT. Its translation: CASSPTGQGLNTIYF.

As to this clone: Other DNA variants within this sample encode the same CDR3. The chain couples TRBV9 to TRBJ2-7; possible D gene TRBD2, 7 bases. Germline lookup yields CDR1 SGDLS and CDR2 YYNGEE. V lost 3 bases and J lost 2, with 12 bases in between. This CDR3 region has 14 residues. The DNA of the CDR3 is TGTGCCAGCAGCGAGGGGGGGACGGCCTACGAGCAGTACTTC. This sequence encodes CASSEGGTAYEQYF.

With respect to this clone: The same CDR3 also results from other DNA sequences found in this sample. The chain has TRBV4-2 and TRBJ2-7; D not certain. The germline CDR1 and CDR2 sequences are LGHNA and YNFKEQ. The V gene lost 4 bases and the J gene lost 3 bases, with 10 bases spanning the gap. The CDR3 extends over 13 amino acids. The CDR3 spells CASSPRGGYEQYF. CDR3 DNA sequence: TGTGCCAGCAGCCCCCGCGGTGGCTACGAGCAGTACTTC.

This chain joins TRBV2 and TRBJ2-3; 13 nucleotides line up with TRBD2. The CDR3 runs 24 residues. With 4 bases clipped from V and 3 bases from J, the junction kept 28 bases outside the gene matches. Germline lookup yields CDR1 SNHLY and CDR2 FYNNEI. The CDR3 reads CASSGRPGLAGTGTQESPTDTQYF. The CDR3, as DNA: TGTGCCAGCAGTGGTCGCCCGGGACTAGCGGGAACTGGGACTCAGGAATCTCCAACAGATACGCAGTATTTT.

This sequence joins TRBV27 and TRBJ1-5; 7 positions match TRBD1. The CDR3 covers 13 residues. Germline assignment: CDR1 MNHEY and CDR2 SMNVEV (reference sequence). V shed 9 bases, J shed 6 bases, and the junction held 8 bases outside the gene matches. For the CDR3, the DNA is TGTGCCAGTTGGGGGGGGGACAGTCAGCCCCAGCATTTT. This gives the protein CASWGGDSQPQHF.

CDR3 nucleotide sequence: TGTGCCAGCAGCTTAGGTGTACACATGAGCTCCTACGAGCAGTACTTC. It codes for CASSLGVHMSSYEQYF. The V and J genes are TRBV7-6 and TRBJ2-7, with no clear D. Per germline, CDR1 SGHVS and CDR2 FNYEAQ. V shed 1 base and J shed 0 bases, with 13 bases lying between them. CDR3 length equals 16 residues.

The chain employs TRBV9 and TRBJ1-1; D gene unclear. Germline CDR1 SGDLS, CDR2 YYNGEE. CDR3 length equals 15 residues. V dropped 0 bases and J dropped 6 bases, with 15 bases sitting between them. In DNA, the CDR3 is TGTGCCAGCAGCGTAGTTGGCAGAACCGGGGCTGAAGCTTTCTTT. Residues: CASSVVGRTGAEAFF. Looking up the rest from reference TRBV9 and TRBJ1-1 gives the full variable domain: DSGVTQTPKHLITATGQRVTLRCSPRSGDLSVYWYQQSLDQGLQFLIQYYNGEERAKGNILERFSAQQFPDLHSELNLSSLELGDSALYFCASSVVGRTGAEAFFGQGTRLTVV.

As for this clone: Other DNA sequences of this sample code for an identical CDR3. This sequence joins TRBV19 and TRBJ2-7; D is possibly TRBD1 (6 bases). CDR3 size: 15 residues. Germline CDR1 LNHDA, CDR2 SQIVND (reference sequence). V lost 3 bases and J 4 bases, leaving 16 bases between the germline ends. Here the CDR3 DNA reads TGTGCCAGTAGTATCGGGACATCGGGCGGGTACGAGCAGTACTTC. Residues: CASSIGTSGGYEQYF.

The chain recombines TRBV27 with TRBJ2-3; 7 positions agree with TRBD2. Germline V gene data show CDR1 as MNHEY and CDR2 as SMNVEV (reference sequence). This CDR3 spans 15 amino acids. The J segment lost 0 bases and the V segment lost 6 bases, leaving 6 bases of the junction unmatched. CDR3 sequence (DNA): TGTGCCAGCAGGGCAGCGGGGTTAAGCACAGATACGCAGTATTTT. This translates into CASRAAGLSTDTQYF.

Of note for this clone: The same CDR3 also results from other DNA sequences found in this sample. This rearrangement joins TRBV6-6 to TRBJ1-1; tentative D call: TRBD1 (5 bases). Trimming took off 4 bases at V and 0 bases at J, with 6 bases between the two ends. The CDR3 spans 13 residues. CDR1 is MNHNY and CDR2 is SVGAGI in the germline V gene (reference sequence). CDR3 region: CASSLGLNTEAFF. Here the CDR3 DNA reads TGTGCCAGCAGTTTGGGGCTGAACACTGAAGCTTTCTTT.

The rearrangement uses TRBV6-5 and TRBJ1-1; a weak D match, TRBD1 (6 bases). V was clipped by 5 bases and J by 8 bases, with 9 bases between them. The germline V gene encodes CDR1 MNHEY and CDR2 SVGAGI. There are 11 residues in the CDR3. Here the CDR3 DNA reads TGTGCCAGCAGTGACGACAGGGAAGCTTTCTTT. Its translation is CASSDDREAFF.

The rearrangement links TRBV9 to TRBJ2-5, with 9 bases lining up with TRBD2. Unmatched junction bases numbered 8, after V lost 3 bases and J lost 5 bases. The germline CDR1 and CDR2 sequences are SGDLS and YYNGEE. This CDR3 is built from 15 residues. The CDR3 spells CASSGDPGLAETQYF. DNA of the CDR3: TGTGCCAGCAGCGGAGACCCAGGACTAGCGGAGACCCAGTACTTC.

V gene TRBV27 combines with J gene TRBJ1-1; weak D call: TRBD1 (6 bases). This CDR3 has 14 residues. CDR1 is MNHEY and CDR2 is SMNVEV in the germline V gene (reference sequence). Trimming left V 5 bases short and J 1 base short, with 11 bases between. The CDR3 is CASSPDRANTEAFF. DNA for the CDR3: TGTGCCAGCAGTCCGGACAGAGCGAACACTGAAGCTTTCTTT.

The V and J genes are TRBV4-3 and TRBJ2-7; 8 bases align to TRBD2. Germline assignment: CDR1 LGHNA and CDR2 YSLEER. V lost 0 bases, J lost 3 bases, and 10 bases stayed unmatched. This CDR3 region has 17 residues. The chain's CDR3 is CASSQELTSGPYYEQYF. The DNA for the CDR3 is TGCGCCAGCAGCCAAGAGCTTACTAGCGGACCCTACTACGAGCAGTACTTC.

This clone was observed a single time. This rearrangement joins TRBV27 to TRBJ1-1, with a weak D call TRBD1 (5 bases). The CDR3 contains 14 residues. Germline lookup yields CDR1 MNHEY and CDR2 SMNVEV (reference sequence). Trimming took 9 bases from V and 6 from J, leaving 20 bases between them. CDR3 protein: CASNDVGGSAEAFF. The CDR3 DNA reads TGTGCCAGTAATGATGTGGGGGGGAGCGCTGAAGCTTTCTTT.